The present entry profiles one T cell receptor beta chain with its context. Its cognate antigen is unknown. The data stem from a study of CXCR3-negative and CXCR3-positive naive CD8 T cells. In the study overall: Some 140 million TRB reads were obtained in total, which works out to about 1.5 +/- 0.3 million per library. Study-wide points: Most assays were run on fresh PBMCs (CXCR3 expression partially decreased after cryopreservation).

UMI-labeled 5' RACE TRB cDNA libraries were prepared from the cells. Reprocessing the 5' RACE reads, TCRdb reports a single entry for every CDR3 protein and omits DNA. In all, the sample yields around 40,000 distinct CDR3 sequences. Germline V lookup: CDR1 SQVTM, CDR2 ANQGSEA. This CDR3 contains 14 residues. The chain carries TRBV29-1 and TRBJ2-7; checking the TCRdb D call of TRBD2 is not possible without DNA. The material sequenced was naive CXCR3- CD8+ T cells from blood. As to subset: CD45RO-CCR7+CD27+CD95- naive CD8+ T cells lacking CXCR3 (TNR3-). This receptor was obtained from a human donor in good health. Some clones in this sample may be carry-over from other donors' samples. Here the CDR3 reads CSVAGGPGSYEQYF.